The next 28 T cell receptor beta chains were all read from a single sample in a study of blood T cell repertoires in COVID-19. TCRdb's table, derived via immunoSEQ multiplex PCR, lists solely in-frame clones and lacks some. The table records some 110,000 clones, 81% of them present only once. The sample consisted of peripheral blood. These receptors were obtained from a man older than 75 with acute or convalescent COVID-19.

The rearrangement joins TRBV6-1 to TRBJ2-1; D is perhaps TRBD1 (6 bases). The CDR3 is 14 amino acids. The V gene lost 0 bases and the J gene lost 6 bases, with 9 bases spanning the gap. Germline V gene lookup returns CDR1 MNHNS and CDR2 SASEGT. The CDR3: CASSEAPRGNEQFF. DNA of the CDR3: TGTGCCAGCAGTGAAGCGCCCAGGGGCAATGAGCAGTTCTTC.

This clone was counted only a few times. The chain couples TRBV7-2 to TRBJ1-2, with 12 bases fitting TRBD1. The CDR3 extends over 18 amino acids. CDR1 and CDR2 from the germline V gene are SGHTA and FQGNSA. V was pared by 2 bases and J by 5 bases, with 12 bases of the junction left unmatched. The CDR3 here is CASSLTLAGTGGEYGYTF. For the CDR3, the DNA is TGTGCCAGCAGCTTAACCCTCGCCGGGACAGGGGGCGAATATGGCTACACCTTC.

The chain employs TRBV12-3 or TRBV12-4 and TRBJ1-1, with D possibly TRBD1 on 5 matching bases. The V end was cut by 5 bases, the J end by 6 bases, with 13 bases between. There are 13 residues in the CDR3. The CDR3 region is CASSAAGPSEAFF. CDR3 coding DNA: TGTGCCAGCAGTGCCGCAGGGCCATCTGAAGCTTTCTTT.

The chain links TRBV14 to TRBJ2-4; 8 nucleotides match TRBD2. This CDR3 has 15 amino acids. Germline assignment: CDR1 SGHDN and CDR2 FVKESK. V was pared by 4 bases and J by 5 bases, with 7 bases of the junction left unmatched. In nucleotides, the CDR3 is TGTGCCAGCAGCCGCGACGGGAGGGCCCAAAACATTCAGTACTTC. Protein sequence: CASSRDGRAQNIQYF.

This clone was observed a few times. The chain employs TRBV11-2 and TRBJ2-7; D uncertain. The ends were cut back, 1 base at V and 0 bases at J, with 13 bases in the middle. CDR1 is SGHAT and CDR2 is FQNNGV in the germline V gene. This CDR3 is built from 16 residues. The CDR3 loop reads CASSLGRLLSSYEQYF. The CDR3, as DNA: TGTGCCAGCAGCTTAGGTAGACTCCTGAGCTCCTACGAGCAGTACTTC.

V and J are TRBV29-1 and TRBJ2-7, with 11 bases matching TRBD2. The junction had 9 bases not matched to a gene; V was cut back by 4 bases and J by 7 bases. Germline V gene sequence: CDR1 SQVTM, CDR2 ANQGSEA. The CDR3 length is 14 residues. The CDR3 region has the DNA TGCAGCGTTGCGACTAGCGGGGCTGCTAGGGAGCAGTACTTC. This encodes CSVATSGAAREQYF.

The CDR3 nucleotides read TGCAGCGCAACTAGCGCTCCCTACAATGAGCAGTTCTTC. This translates into CSATSAPYNEQFF. The V and J genes are TRBV29-1 and TRBJ2-1; 7 nucleotides line up with TRBD2. Per the germline V gene, CDR1 is SQVTM and CDR2 is ANQGSEA. V gave up 7 bases and J gave up 2 bases; unmatched junction bases: 5. The CDR3 sequence is 13 residues long.

The rearrangement links TRBV2 to TRBJ1-5, with D maybe TRBD1 (5 bases). With 2 bases removed from V and 7 bases from J, the gap between germline ends came to 12 bases. Germline V gene lookup returns CDR1 SNHLY and CDR2 FYNNEI. The CDR3 covers 14 residues. The CDR3 DNA reads TGTGCCAGCAGTGAAAGGGGCAGTTTGCAGCCCCAGCATTTT. Translating it yields CASSERGSLQPQHF.

This chain connects TRBV19 to TRBJ2-7, with TRBD1 matching 9 bases. With 3 bases clipped from V and 3 bases from J, the junction kept 3 bases outside the gene matches. Per germline, CDR1 LNHDA and CDR2 SQIVND (reference sequence). The CDR3 contains 14 residues. The CDR3 coding sequence is TGTGCCAGTAGTATCCGGACAGGGGTCTACGAGCAGTACTTC. Amino acid sequence: CASSIRTGVYEQYF.

The V gene is TRBV28, the J gene TRBJ1-6; D not resolved. The CDR3 contains 16 residues. Per the germline V gene, CDR1 is MDHEN and CDR2 is SYDVKM. With 2 bases removed from V and 10 bases from J, the gap between germline ends came to 18 bases. The CDR3 nucleotides are TGTGCCAGCAGTTTAAGGGCCGTGGAGGGAGGGTCACCCCTCCACTTT. It specifies CASSLRAVEGGSPLHF.

This chain connects TRBV14 to TRBJ2-2; 7 positions agree with TRBD2. Germline V lookup: CDR1 SGHDN, CDR2 FVKESK. With 0 bases clipped from V and 4 bases from J, the junction kept 2 bases outside the gene matches. This CDR3 has 15 residues. CDR3 residues: CASSQDLAGTGELFF. The CDR3 DNA is TGTGCCAGCAGCCAAGATTTAGCGGGCACCGGGGAGCTGTTTTTT.

V is TRBV18 and J is TRBJ1-1, with TRBD1 matching 9 bases. CDR1 is KGHSH and CDR2 is LQKENI in the germline V gene. V was pared by 3 bases and J by 8 bases, with 4 bases of the junction left unmatched. This CDR3 is 13 amino acids long. CDR3 protein: CASSPMGQGEAFF. CDR3 in DNA: TGTGCCAGCTCACCTATGGGACAGGGCGAAGCTTTCTTT.

This chain uses TRBV25-1 with TRBJ2-1; D is uncertain. Trimming pared 8 bases from V and 1 base from J, leaving 6 bases between. CDR3 length equals 12 residues. Germline V gene data show CDR1 as MGHDK and CDR2 as SYGVNS. The CDR3 nucleotides read TGTGCCAGCCAGGCTTCCTACAATGAGCAGTTCTTC. This codes for CASQASYNEQFF.

The chain combines TRBV5-1 with TRBJ1-2; weak D call: TRBD1 (6 bases). CDR1 SGHRS and CDR2 YFSETQ come from the germline V gene. V lost 0 bases and J lost 4, with 10 bases in between. The CDR3 sequence is 14 residues long. The CDR3 here is CASSLGDTLYGYTF. The DNA for the CDR3 is TGCGCCAGCAGCTTGGGGGACACTCTCTATGGCTACACCTTC. Based on the CDR3 plus reference TRBV5-1 and TRBJ1-2, the full variable domain is KAGVTQTPRYLIKTRGQQVTLSCSPISGHRSVSWYQQTPGQGLQFLFEYFSETQRNKGNFPGRFSGRQFSNSRSEMNVSTLELGDSALYLCASSLGDTLYGYTFGSGTRLTVV.

V and J are TRBV29-1 and TRBJ1-2; D perhaps matches TRBD1 (5 bases). Germline loops: CDR1 SQVTM, CDR2 ANQGSEA. V lost 5 bases, J lost 1 base, and 11 bases lay in between. The CDR3 length is 13 residues. In nucleotides, the CDR3 is TGCAGCGTTAAGACAGCGTATAACTATGGCTACACCTTC. The encoded protein is CSVKTAYNYGYTF.

This chain connects TRBV18 to TRBJ2-3, with a tentative D call TRBD1 (6 bases). This CDR3 comprises 15 residues. V lost 6 bases, J lost 0 bases, and 13 bases lay in between. CDR1 and CDR2 from the germline V gene are KGHSH and LQKENI. The CDR3 nucleotides are TGTGCCAGCTCTCTACAGGGAACTAGCACAGATACGCAGTATTTT. Protein product: CASSLQGTSTDTQYF.

The chain is built from TRBV30 and TRBJ1-2, with 11 bases that match TRBD1. This CDR3 contains 18 residues. Per germline, CDR1 GTSNPN and CDR2 SVGIG (reference sequence). J lost 2 bases, V lost 0 bases, and 11 bases had no gene match. The CDR3 reads CAWSVVTGTGGENYGYTF. CDR3 in DNA: TGTGCCTGGAGTGTAGTAACCGGGACAGGGGGGGAAAACTATGGCTACACCTTC.

V gene TRBV6-5 combines with J gene TRBJ2-5; tentatively, D is TRBD2 (7 bases). Germline V gene lookup returns CDR1 MNHEY and CDR2 SVGAGI. This CDR3 has 14 amino acids. V lost 2 bases, J lost 5 bases, and 12 bases lay in between. The CDR3 DNA sequence: TGTGCCAGCAGTTACGGGGGGGCATATGAGACCCAGTACTTC. Translating gives CASSYGGAYETQYF.

This clone was picked up one time. This sequence joins TRBV7-2 and TRBJ1-6; D may be TRBD1 (5 bases). The CDR3 length is 15 residues. Germline V gives CDR1 SGHTA, CDR2 FQGNSA. V dropped 1 base and J dropped 7 bases, with 11 bases sitting between them. In DNA, the CDR3 is TGTGCCAGCAGCTTAGTCGACAGTGAGAATTCACCCCTCCACTTT. Its protein product is CASSLVDSENSPLHF.

V is TRBV7-2 and J is TRBJ2-2, with D possibly being TRBD1 (6 bases). Germline assignment: CDR1 SGHTA and CDR2 FQGNSA. The V and J ends lost 0 bases and 3 bases respectively, with 14 bases between them. The CDR3 contains 17 residues. CDR3 residues: CASSLAAQGLYTGELFF. The CDR3 bases are TGTGCCAGCAGCTTAGCGGCCCAGGGGCTGTACACCGGGGAGCTGTTTTTT. The variable domain in full, completed from reference TRBV7-2 and TRBJ2-2, reads GAGVSQSPSNKVTEKGKDVELRCDPISGHTALYWYRQSLGQGLEFLIYFQGNSAPDKSGLPSDRFSAERTGGSVSTLTIQRTQQEDSAVYLCASSLAAQGLYTGELFFGEGSRLTVL.

The chain combines TRBV7-9 with TRBJ1-3, with TRBD1 identical over 8 bases. This CDR3 spans 16 amino acids. CDR1 is SEHNR and CDR2 is FQNEAQ in the germline V gene (reference sequence). J lost 4 bases, V lost 0 bases, and 5 bases had no gene match. CDR3 sequence reads: CASSLASRGQGNTIYF. CDR3 in DNA: TGTGCCAGCAGCTTAGCGTCCAGGGGGCAAGGAAACACCATATATTTT.

The chain combines TRBV18 with TRBJ2-1, with TRBD2 matching 7 bases. V trimming: 1 base; J trimming: 6 bases; junction bases outside the gene matches: 3. The CDR3 is 14 residues long. Germline V lookup: CDR1 KGHSH, CDR2 LQKENI. The CDR3, as DNA: TGTGCCAGCTCACCACTATCGGGGGGCAATGAGCAGTTCTTC. Translating it yields CASSPLSGGNEQFF.

This clone was picked up a small number of times. J is TRBJ2-7 and V is TRBV27; 14 bases agree with TRBD2. The J segment lost 4 bases and the V segment lost 8 bases, leaving 4 bases of the junction unmatched. The germline CDR1 and CDR2 sequences are MNHEY and SMNVEV (reference sequence). The CDR3 extends over 14 amino acids. CDR3 nucleotides: TGTGCCAGCGCCCGACTAGCGGGAGGGTACGAGCAGTACTTC. Residues: CASARLAGGYEQYF.

The chain has TRBV24-1 and TRBJ2-1; 14 bases are a match to TRBD2. Germline V lookup: CDR1 KGHDR, CDR2 SFDVKD. This CDR3 has 19 residues. The junction had 12 bases not matched to a gene; V was cut back by 4 bases and J by 5 bases. The CDR3 region is CATSESPGLAGGKNNEQFF. CDR3 DNA sequence: TGTGCCACCAGTGAGTCCCCCGGACTAGCGGGAGGAAAGAACAATGAGCAGTTCTTC.

The chain is built from TRBV11-3 and TRBJ2-3; 11 nucleotides align to TRBD2. The CDR3 sequence is 16 residues long. Trimming cost V 5 bases and J 2 bases; bases outside gene matches: 6. Germline loops: CDR1 SGHNT, CDR2 YENEEA. The CDR3 sequence: CASSHGLAGLTDTQYF. In DNA form, the CDR3 reads TGTGCCAGCAGCCACGGACTAGCGGGCCTCACAGATACGCAGTATTTT.

This clone came up a few times. The V gene is TRBV2, the J gene TRBJ1-4; TRBD1 matches 10 bases. J was trimmed by 8 bases and V by 4 bases; bases with no gene match: 4. The CDR3 is made up of 14 amino acids. In germline, CDR1 is SNHLY, CDR2 FYNNEI. CDR3 sequence reads: CASSGRDRGEKLFF. The CDR3 region has the DNA TGTGCCAGCAGTGGCCGGGACAGGGGCGAAAAACTGTTTTTT.

V gene TRBV14 combines with J gene TRBJ2-1; 10 bases agree with TRBD2. The length of the CDR3 is 16 residues. V gave up 4 bases and J gave up 6 bases; unmatched junction bases: 9. The germline gives CDR1 SGHDN, CDR2 FVKESK. CDR3 residues: CASSLPLAGVPNEQFF. CDR3 bases: TGTGCCAGCAGCCTCCCTCTAGCGGGAGTCCCCAATGAGCAGTTCTTC.

This clone occurred a few times. This chain joins TRBV5-1 and TRBJ2-3; TRBD2 matches at 11 bases. With 0 bases clipped from V and 1 base from J, the junction kept 4 bases outside the gene matches. Germline V CDR1 and CDR2: SGHRS, YFSETQ. The CDR3 spans 17 residues. The CDR3: CASSLATSGSGTDTQYF. CDR3 sequence (DNA): TGCGCCAGCAGCTTGGCAACTAGCGGGAGTGGCACAGATACGCAGTATTTT. Drawing the rest from reference TRBV5-1 and TRBJ2-3, the complete variable domain is KAGVTQTPRYLIKTRGQQVTLSCSPISGHRSVSWYQQTPGQGLQFLFEYFSETQRNKGNFPGRFSGRQFSNSRSEMNVSTLELGDSALYLCASSLATSGSGTDTQYFGPGTRLTVL.